The rows below give T cell receptor beta chains drawn from one sample of a study of CD8 T cells in Susac syndrome. TCRdb re-derived calls from the immunoSEQ multiplex PCR reads in MiXCR, one entry per CDR3 protein. This sample has 51,000 or so distinct CDR3 sequences, with approximately 93% found just once. The sequenced material came from CD8+ T cells from PBMCs. The receptors stem from a human donor in good health. Both conserved end residues are part of each CDR3. D genes are given only for firm matches. The size field is filled for only some rows; it gives once, few, many or a size class.

j_call d_call clone_size v_call cdr3_nt cdr3_aa
TRBJ2-3 TRBD1 - TRBV6-4 TGTGCCAGCAGGGACAGGGACACAGATACGCAGTATTTT CASRDRDTDTQYF
TRBJ2-6 - - TRBV13 TGTGCCAGCAGCTTAGGACTGGACTCTGGGGCCAACGTCCTGACTTTC CASSLGLDSGANVLTF
TRBJ2-2 TRBD2 - TRBV3-1 TGTGCCAGCAGCCAAGACGTAGCGGGCGGGACCGGGGAGCTGTTTTTT CASSQDVAGGTGELFF
TRBJ2-7 TRBD1 - TRBV4-1 TGCGCCAGCAGCCAAGGGCCGGGACAGGGCTACGAGCAGTACTTC CASSQGPGQGYEQYF
TRBJ2-3 TRBD2 once TRBV4-1 TGCGCCAGCAGCCAAGATCCGTCTTTAGCGGGAGTCGTAGATACGCAGTATTTT CASSQDPSLAGVVDTQYF
TRBJ1-1 - - TRBV19 TGTGCCAGTAGTCCCCGGGGCCTCATGAACACTGAAGCTTTCTTT CASSPRGLMNTEAFF
TRBJ1-1 - - TRBV12-3/TRBV12-4 TGTGCCAGCAGTTTTGCGGTTAACACTGAAGCTTTCTTT CASSFAVNTEAFF
TRBJ1-1 TRBD1 - TRBV13 TGTGCCAGCAGCTCCTTAGACAGGGGGATAACTGAAGCTTTCTTT CASSSLDRGITEAFF
TRBJ1-1 - - TRBV12-3/TRBV12-4 TGTGCCAGCAGTTTAGATGGGGGGGGAACTGAAGCTTTCTTT CASSLDGGGTEAFF
TRBJ2-1 TRBD2 - TRBV6-2/TRBV6-3 TGTGCCAGCAGTTACGGGCCTAGCGGAGCCTACAATGAGCAGTTCTTC CASSYGPSGAYNEQFF
TRBJ2-7 TRBD2 - TRBV9 TGTGCCAGCAGCGTAGCTGCGCTAGCGGGAGGATACGAGCAGTACTTC CASSVAALAGGYEQYF
TRBJ2-7 - - TRBV7-9 TGTGCCAGCAGCCCCCCTTCCTACGAGCAGTACTTC CASSPPSYEQYF
TRBJ2-1 - - TRBV29-1 TGCAGCGGTTCGGGAAATGAGCAGTTCTTC CSGSGNEQFF
TRBJ2-7 TRBD2 - TRBV27 TGTGCCAGCAGCCTGGGACTAGCGGGAGGTCTGAACGAGCAGTACTTC CASSLGLAGGLNEQYF
TRBJ2-1 TRBD2 - TRBV6-5 TGTGCCAGCCAGACTAGCGGGTGGTACAATGAGCAGTTCTTC CASQTSGWYNEQFF
TRBJ2-7 - few TRBV27 TGTGCCAGCAGTCCCGGCTCCTACGAGCAGTACTTC CASSPGSYEQYF
TRBJ2-6 - - TRBV3-1 TGTGCCAGCAGCACCGGGATAGCGGAAAGGGGTGTTGGGGCCAACGTCCTGACTTTC CASSTGIAERGVGANVLTF
TRBJ1-5 - once TRBV28 TGTGCCAGCAGTTCCCAGGGTGCCGGTAGCAATCAGCCCCAGCATTTT CASSSQGAGSNQPQHF
TRBJ1-1 TRBD1 - TRBV29-1 TGCAGCGTCCCAGGGGGGACTGAAGCTTTCTTT CSVPGGTEAFF
TRBJ2-1 TRBD2 - TRBV12-3/TRBV12-4 TGTGCCAGCAGTCCCCGGACTAGCCGGGCGGAGGAGCAGTTCTTC CASSPRTSRAEEQFF
TRBJ2-7 - - TRBV6-5 TGTGCCAGCAGCCAGACAGGCCCCGGGTACGAGCAGTACTTC CASSQTGPGYEQYF
TRBJ2-7 - - TRBV29-1 TGCAGCGTTGTCCCTGTAGCTGGCGAGCAGTACTTC CSVVPVAGEQYF
TRBJ2-2 - - TRBV27 TGTGCCAGCAGTGACGGAACCGGGGAGCTGTTTTTT CASSDGTGELFF
TRBJ2-5 TRBD2 - TRBV7-9 TGTGCCAGCAGCCGTCCCCCCACTAGCGCTAAGTACCAAGAGACCCAGTACTTC CASSRPPTSAKYQETQYF
TRBJ2-7 - - TRBV29-1 TGCAGCGTTGAAGGCGCTAAAAACTACGAGCAGTACTTC CSVEGAKNYEQYF
TRBJ2-2 - - TRBV20-1 TGCAGTGCTGCCCTTCCCGGGGACGACACCGGGGAGCTGTTTTTT CSAALPGDDTGELFF
TRBJ1-1 - - TRBV19 TGTGCCAGTAGTGTCCTCCTAATCGACACCACTGAAGCTTTCTTT CASSVLLIDTTEAFF
TRBJ2-1 TRBD2 once TRBV20-1 TGCAGTGCTATGGGACCGACGGGACTAGCGGGACCCTACAATGAGCAGTTCTTC CSAMGPTGLAGPYNEQFF
TRBJ2-1 - - TRBV27 TGTGCCAGCACCCTGGGAGGAATGGGGAATGAGCAGTTCTTC CASTLGGMGNEQFF
TRBJ2-4 - - TRBV5-1 TGCGCCAGCAGCTTGGAAGCGGCCCCAAGGAACATTCAGTACTTC CASSLEAAPRNIQYF
TRBJ1-4 - - TRBV20-1 TGCAGTGCTCGGCCGGACAGCGTCCAAGTATTAAATGAAAAACTGTTTTTT CSARPDSVQVLNEKLFF
TRBJ1-2 - - TRBV13 TGTGCCAGCAGCCCTCGCGGGGGTGAGGGCTACACCTTC CASSPRGGEGYTF
TRBJ2-7 - - TRBV5-1 TGCGCCAGCAGCTTGGCTAGCCCCCACTACGAGCAGTACTTC CASSLASPHYEQYF
TRBJ2-5 - few TRBV7-8 TGTGCCAGCATGGTGGCCATCCAAGAGACCCAGTACTTC CASMVAIQETQYF
TRBJ2-7 - - TRBV28 TGTGCCAGCAGTTCCGATTGGACAGTACCCTACGAGCAGTACTTC CASSSDWTVPYEQYF
TRBJ2-7 TRBD1 - TRBV3-1 TGTGCCAGCAGCCAAGTTCCTCAGGGGGCCTACGAGCAGTACTTC CASSQVPQGAYEQYF
TRBJ1-5 - - TRBV6-5 TGTGCCAGCAGTTCCGGGAATCAGCCCCAGCATTTT CASSSGNQPQHF
TRBJ2-3 TRBD2 - TRBV6-1 TGTGCCAGCAGCGTAGCGGGAGGCGGGGAAGATACGCAGTATTTT CASSVAGGGEDTQYF
TRBJ2-3 - - TRBV15 TGTGCCACCAGCAGAGATCTGGGCAGGGAATTATCAGATACGCAGTATTTT CATSRDLGRELSDTQYF
TRBJ1-2 - - TRBV3-1 TGTGCCAGCAGCCCGGACGGCTATGGCTACACCTTC CASSPDGYGYTF
TRBJ2-7 - - TRBV10-3 TGTGCCATCAGTTCCTTCGCAATCAGCTCCTACGAGCAGTACTTC CAISSFAISSYEQYF
TRBJ1-5 TRBD1 - TRBV15 TGTGCCACCAGCACAGGGGGGGCGTACCCCCAGCATTTT CATSTGGAYPQHF
TRBJ1-6 - - TRBV7-9 TGTGCCAGCAGCTTCGGCAATTGGGACTCACCCCTCCACTTT CASSFGNWDSPLHF
TRBJ2-3 - once TRBV2 TGTGCCAGCAACGGTCAGGGATATAGCACAGATACGCAGTATTTT CASNGQGYSTDTQYF
TRBJ2-1 TRBD1 - TRBV2 TGTGCCAGCACTGTCTCCGGGACAGGGGAATACAATGAGCAGTTCTTC CASTVSGTGEYNEQFF
TRBJ2-7 - - TRBV5-1 TGCGCCAGCAGCTTAAATTTGTCCTACGAGCAGTACTTC CASSLNLSYEQYF
TRBJ2-7 - - TRBV29-1 TGCAGCGTCGCGGGCGTAAGGGGGGGCGACGAGCAGTACTTC CSVAGVRGGDEQYF
TRBJ2-7 - - TRBV2 TGTGCCAGCAGTGACGCCGAGCAGTACTTC CASSDAEQYF
TRBJ2-1 - - TRBV7-9 TGTGCCAGCAAGAGCGGGCATAATGAGCAGTTCTTC CASKSGHNEQFF
TRBJ2-2 - - TRBV18 TGTGCCAGCTCACCGAGGAGGAGCAACACCGGGGAGCTGTTTTTT CASSPRRSNTGELFF
TRBJ2-5 - - TRBV7-2 TGTGCCAGCAGCCATCTCCAACAGTCCCAGTACTTC CASSHLQQSQYF
TRBJ2-2 TRBD1 - TRBV24-1 TGTGCCACCAGTGATCCCCTGGACAGGCCGACCGGGGAGCTGTTTTTT CATSDPLDRPTGELFF
TRBJ2-7 TRBD2 - TRBV15 TGTGCCACCAGCAGAGATGCTAGCGGGAACTACGAGCAGTACTTC CATSRDASGNYEQYF
TRBJ1-4 - - TRBV7-9 TGTGCCAGCATAGGGGCCGGAGAGGTTAATGAAAAACTGTTTTTT CASIGAGEVNEKLFF
TRBJ2-7 TRBD1 - TRBV3-1 TGTGCCAGCAGCCAAGAAGGGACAGGGGACGACGAGCAGTACTTC CASSQEGTGDDEQYF
TRBJ2-1 - - TRBV7-9 TGTGCCAGCAGCCGGGACTCCTACAATGAGCAGTTCTTC CASSRDSYNEQFF
TRBJ2-4 - - TRBV28 TGTGCCAGCTCGCCCCCGGGCACCGGAGCCAAAAACATTCAGTACTTC CASSPPGTGAKNIQYF
TRBJ1-1 - - TRBV19 TGTGCCAGTAGTATAGCACAAGGGACTGAAGCTTTCTTT CASSIAQGTEAFF
TRBJ2-7 TRBD1 - TRBV24-1 TGTGCCACCAGTGATCCCCGGACAGGGGAAACGAACGAGCAGTACTTC CATSDPRTGETNEQYF
TRBJ2-7 TRBD2 - TRBV4-2 TGTGCCAGCAGCCAAGAACCTAGCGGGACGCCAAGTTCCTACGAGCAGTACTTC CASSQEPSGTPSSYEQYF